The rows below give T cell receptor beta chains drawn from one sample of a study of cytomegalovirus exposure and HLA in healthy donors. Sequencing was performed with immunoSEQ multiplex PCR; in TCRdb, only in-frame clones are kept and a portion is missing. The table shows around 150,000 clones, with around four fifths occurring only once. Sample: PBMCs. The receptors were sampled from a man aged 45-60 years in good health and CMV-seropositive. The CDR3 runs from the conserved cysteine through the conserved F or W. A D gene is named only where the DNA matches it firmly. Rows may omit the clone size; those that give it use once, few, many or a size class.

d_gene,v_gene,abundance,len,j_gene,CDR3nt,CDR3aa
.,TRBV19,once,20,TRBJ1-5,TGTGCCAGTAGTACGCCTAGGGAGGGGTGGTTTGTAGAAAGCAATCAGCCCCAGCATTTT,CASSTPREGWFVESNQPQHF
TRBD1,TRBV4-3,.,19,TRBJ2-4,TGCGCCAGCAGCCAAGAGGTGGGACAGGGGAAAAGAGCCAAAAACATTCAGTACTTC,CASSQEVGQGKRAKNIQYF
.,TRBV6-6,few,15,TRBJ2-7,TGTGCCAGCAGTTACTCGTTCACAGGTTCCTACGAGCAGTACTTC,CASSYSFTGSYEQYF
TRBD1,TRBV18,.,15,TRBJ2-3,TGTGCCAGCTCACCAACGGGACAGGCTACCAATACGCAGTATTTT,CASSPTGQATNTQYF
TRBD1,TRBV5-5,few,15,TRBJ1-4,TGTGCCAGCAGCTTATCGGACAGGGAGGGTGAAAAACTGTTTTTT,CASSLSDREGEKLFF
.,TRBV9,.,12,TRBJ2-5,TGTGCCAGCAGCGTAGACGGGGAGACCCAGTACTTC,CASSVDGETQYF
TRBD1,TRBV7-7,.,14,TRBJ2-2,TGTGCCAGCAGCTTAGACAGGGGCACCGGGGAGCTGTTTTTT,CASSLDRGTGELFF
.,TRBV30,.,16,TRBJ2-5,TGTGCCTGGAGTGGTTTTACAGGTTTCGGACAAGAGACCCAGTACTTC,CAWSGFTGFGQETQYF
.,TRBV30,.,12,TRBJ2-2,TGTGCCTGGAGTGTAGCTTCCGGGGAGCTGTTTTTT,CAWSVASGELFF
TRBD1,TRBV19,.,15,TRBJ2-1,TGTGCCAGCAGACCGGGACAGGGCTCCTACAATGAGCAGTTCTTC,CASRPGQGSYNEQFF
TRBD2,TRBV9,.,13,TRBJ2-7,TGTGCCAGCAGCGTCCGGGGGGGGTACGAGCAGTACTTC,CASSVRGGYEQYF
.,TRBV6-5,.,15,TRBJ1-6,TGTGCCAGCAGTTACTCTGGGGCAGCAAATTCACCCCTCCACTTT,CASSYSGAANSPLHF
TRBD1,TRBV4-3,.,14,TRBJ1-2,TGCGCCAGCAGCCAAGATACAGGGGTAGCTGGCTACACCTTC,CASSQDTGVAGYTF
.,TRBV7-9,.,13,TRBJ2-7,TGTGCCAGCAGCTTAGTAGCGTTCAACGAGCAGTACTTC,CASSLVAFNEQYF
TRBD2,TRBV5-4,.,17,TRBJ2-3,TGTGCCAGCAGCTGGGGATCTAGCGGGGGGCGGGGAGATACGCAGTATTTT,CASSWGSSGGRGDTQYF
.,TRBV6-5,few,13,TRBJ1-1,TGTGCCAGCCGAGGACAGTCCCACACTGAAGCTTTCTTT,CASRGQSHTEAFF
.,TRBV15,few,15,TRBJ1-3,TGTGCCACCAGCAGAATCAGGGGAGCGGGAAACACCATATATTTT,CATSRIRGAGNTIYF
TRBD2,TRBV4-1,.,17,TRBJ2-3,TGCGCCAGCAGCCAAGGACCTAGCGGGGGGGCCGAGGATACGCAGTATTTT,CASSQGPSGGAEDTQYF
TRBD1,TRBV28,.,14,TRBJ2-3,TGTGCCAGCAGTTTAACAGGGGGCGCAGATACGCAGTATTTT,CASSLTGGADTQYF
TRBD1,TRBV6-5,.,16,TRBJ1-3,TGTGCCAGCAGTTACTCCCGACAGGGGGCGGGAAACACCATATATTTT,CASSYSRQGAGNTIYF
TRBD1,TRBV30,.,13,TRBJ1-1,TGTGCCTGGAGAGGAGACAGGGACACTGAAGCTTTCTTT,CAWRGDRDTEAFF
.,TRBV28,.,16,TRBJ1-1,TGTGCCAGCAGTTTTAGTTTTGGGTCAGGGCCTTTTGAAGCTTTCTTT,CASSFSFGSGPFEAFF
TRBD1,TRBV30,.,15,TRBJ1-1,TGTGCCTGGAGGGATACGGGACAGCCGAACACTGAAGCTTTCTTT,CAWRDTGQPNTEAFF
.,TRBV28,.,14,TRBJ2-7,TGTGCCAGCAGTCTCCAGGGGACCTCCTACGAGCAGTACTTC,CASSLQGTSYEQYF
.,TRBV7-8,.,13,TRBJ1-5,TGTGCCAGCAGCTTTGAAGAGGGCCAGCCCCAGCATTTT,CASSFEEGQPQHF
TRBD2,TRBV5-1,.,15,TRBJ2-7,TGCGCCAGCAGCGGGGGAGCGGGAGAGAGATACGAGCAGTACTTC,CASSGGAGERYEQYF
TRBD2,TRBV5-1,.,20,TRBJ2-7,TGCGCCAGCAGTTATATTGTATCCCGATCGACTAGCGGGAGTGGAAACGAGCAGTACTTC,CASSYIVSRSTSGSGNEQYF
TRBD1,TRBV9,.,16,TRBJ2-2,TGTGCCAGCAGCGCACCCGGGACAGGGGGCACCGGGGAGCTGTTTTTT,CASSAPGTGGTGELFF
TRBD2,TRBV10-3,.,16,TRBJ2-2,TGTGCCATCAGACCGACTAGCACGGGGCGGGTCGGGGAGCTGTTTTTT,CAIRPTSTGRVGELFF